This TCR beta chain was profiled in a study of OX40 agonist ivuxolimab in advanced cancers. Study overall: Ivuxolimab is an agonistic anti-OX40 (CD134) antibody, and patients were treated with it. Every 2 weeks, ivuxolimab was infused into the patients intravenously at between 0.01 and 10 mg/kg. Cohort: around 79% men, mean age around 61, aged roughly 20 to 79.

TCRdb keeps only in-frame clones here, not all; method: immunoSEQ multiplex PCR. The sample includes about 92,000 clones, about 91% of them seen just once. The source was CD4+ or CD8+ T cells sorted from blood, collected in a trial of the OX40 agonist ivuxolimab. The source of this sequence is an adult with an advanced solid tumor such as melanoma, head and neck, liver or kidney cancer.

In nucleotides, the CDR3 is TGTGCCACTTCCTTAGCGGGAGGACAGGAGCAGTTCTTC. The encoded protein is CATSLAGGQEQFF. The chain links TRBV10-3 to TRBJ2-1; 10 bases map to TRBD2. After removal of 10 bases from V and 10 bases from J, the junction contained 10 bases not matched to a gene. This CDR3 has 13 residues. From germline, CDR1 is ENHRY and CDR2 SYGVKD.